This record covers a single T cell receptor (beta chain). The entry originates in a study of shared clonotypes between healthy human individuals. Study as a whole: Donors were a couple of women and a few men aged 18 to 49.

Repertoires were generated with immunoSEQ multiplex PCR, while TCRdb's copy carries only in-frame clones and drops some. The sample yields 2 million to 2.5 million clones, over 90% seen once. The V segment lost 1 base and the J segment 8 bases; nucleotides outside the gene matches: 4. The CDR3 is 14 residues long. Germline-derived CDR1 and CDR2 are MDHEN and SYDVKM. This chain joins TRBV28 and TRBJ2-4; 8 bases agree with TRBD1. The sequencing input was naive CD4+ T cells from PBMCs. The subset is: CD45RA+ positively selected. This sequence originates from a man younger than 30 in good health. Some clones in this sample may be carry-over from other donors' samples. The CDR3 DNA reads as TGTGCCAGCAGTTTATCGCAGGGGGCGCACATTCAGTACTTC. Protein product: CASSLSQGAHIQYF.